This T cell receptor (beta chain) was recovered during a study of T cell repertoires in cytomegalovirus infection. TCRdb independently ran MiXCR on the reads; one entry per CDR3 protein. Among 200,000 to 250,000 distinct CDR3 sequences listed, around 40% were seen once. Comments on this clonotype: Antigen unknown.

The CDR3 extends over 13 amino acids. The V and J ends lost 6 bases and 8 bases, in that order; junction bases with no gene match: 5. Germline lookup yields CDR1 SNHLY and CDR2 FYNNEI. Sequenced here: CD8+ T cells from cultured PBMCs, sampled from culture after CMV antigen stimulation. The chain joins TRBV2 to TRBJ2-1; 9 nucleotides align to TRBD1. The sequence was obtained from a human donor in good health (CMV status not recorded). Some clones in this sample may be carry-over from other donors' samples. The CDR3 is CASREGQGYEQFF. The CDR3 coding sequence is TGTGCCAGCAGGGAGGGACAGGGATATGAGCAGTTCTTC.